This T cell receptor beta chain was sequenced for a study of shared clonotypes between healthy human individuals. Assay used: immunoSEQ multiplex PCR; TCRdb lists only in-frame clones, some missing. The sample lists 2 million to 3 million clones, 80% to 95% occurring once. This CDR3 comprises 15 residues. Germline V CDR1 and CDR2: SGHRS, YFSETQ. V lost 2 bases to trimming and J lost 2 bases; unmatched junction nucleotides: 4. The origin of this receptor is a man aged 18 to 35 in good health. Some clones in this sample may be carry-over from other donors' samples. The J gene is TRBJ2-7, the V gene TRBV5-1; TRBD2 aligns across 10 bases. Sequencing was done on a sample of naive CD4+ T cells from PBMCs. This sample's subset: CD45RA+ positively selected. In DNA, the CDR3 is TGCGCCAGCAGCTTCGGACTAGCGGAGGCCTACGAGCAGTACTTC. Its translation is CASSFGLAEAYEQYF.